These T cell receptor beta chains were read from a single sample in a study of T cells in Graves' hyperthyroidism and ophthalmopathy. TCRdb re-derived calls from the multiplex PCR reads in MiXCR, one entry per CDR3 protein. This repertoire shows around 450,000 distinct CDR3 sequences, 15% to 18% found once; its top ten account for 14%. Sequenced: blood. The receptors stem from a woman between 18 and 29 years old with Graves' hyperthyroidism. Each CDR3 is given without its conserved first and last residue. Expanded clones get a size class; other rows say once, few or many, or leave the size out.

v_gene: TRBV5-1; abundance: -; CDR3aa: ASSPREADQETQY
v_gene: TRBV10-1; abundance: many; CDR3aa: ASSEGPLQETQY
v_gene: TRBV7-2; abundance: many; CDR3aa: ASSLGGTSGGLREQF
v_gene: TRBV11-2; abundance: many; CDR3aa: ASSLEGETQY
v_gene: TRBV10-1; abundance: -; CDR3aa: ASSTGVNTEAF
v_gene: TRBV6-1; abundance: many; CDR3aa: ASRNTGLVTQSSYNEQF
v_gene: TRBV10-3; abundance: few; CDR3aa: AISDSGTGQPEQY
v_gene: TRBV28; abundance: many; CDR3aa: ATSAGTDYGYT
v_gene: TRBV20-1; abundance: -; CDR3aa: SAPTRAGALGDTQY
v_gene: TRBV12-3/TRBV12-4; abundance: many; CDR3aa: ASSFGQTYEQY
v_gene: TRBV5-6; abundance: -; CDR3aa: ASSPGAPREDEQY
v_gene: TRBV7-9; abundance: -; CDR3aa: ASSWTSANNEQF
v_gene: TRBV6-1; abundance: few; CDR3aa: ASSEFRQTSYEQY
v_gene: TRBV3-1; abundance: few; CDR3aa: ASSQDSWGTSGNTIY
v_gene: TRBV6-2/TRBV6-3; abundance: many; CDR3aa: ASSYPRTSGGKEQF
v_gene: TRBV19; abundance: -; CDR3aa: ASMSGQGIYSNQPQH
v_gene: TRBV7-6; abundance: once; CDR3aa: ASSPWQRGGETQY
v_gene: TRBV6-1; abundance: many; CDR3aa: ASTHGLEQY
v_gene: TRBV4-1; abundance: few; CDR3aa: ASSHGGGLAKNIQY
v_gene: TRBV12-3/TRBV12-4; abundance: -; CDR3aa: ASRTAAGTNEKLF
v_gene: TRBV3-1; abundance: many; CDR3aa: ASSQSGNTEAF
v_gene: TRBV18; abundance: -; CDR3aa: ASSPTGLAGGETQY
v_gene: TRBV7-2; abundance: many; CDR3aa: ASSTDQETQY
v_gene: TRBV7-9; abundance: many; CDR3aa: ASSHPGGSGYT
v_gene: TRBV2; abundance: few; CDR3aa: ASSEKGLGVSEQF
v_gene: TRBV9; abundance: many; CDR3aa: ASSGSRGTETQY
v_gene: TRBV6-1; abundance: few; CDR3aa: ASRNPRANTEAF
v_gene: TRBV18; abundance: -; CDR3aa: ASSRAAGELF
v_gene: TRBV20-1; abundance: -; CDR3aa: SAYRDLAGNTIY
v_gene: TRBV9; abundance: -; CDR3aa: ASSVRGDGLNIQY
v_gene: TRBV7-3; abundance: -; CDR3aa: ASSPKGLGTEAF
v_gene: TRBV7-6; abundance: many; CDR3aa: ASSLERGPVRQF
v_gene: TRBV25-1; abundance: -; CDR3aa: ASSSRFLNTEAF
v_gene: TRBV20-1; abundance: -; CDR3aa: SADGLAGGPGETQY
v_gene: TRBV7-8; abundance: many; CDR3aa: ASSLESARGTQY
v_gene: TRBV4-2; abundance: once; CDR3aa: ASTSGAGGRLATGELF
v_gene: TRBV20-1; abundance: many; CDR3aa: SAREEQGRSFQY
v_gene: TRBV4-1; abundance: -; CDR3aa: ASSQVVGPSGANVLT
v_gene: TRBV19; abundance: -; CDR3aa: ASSIASGDLDTQY
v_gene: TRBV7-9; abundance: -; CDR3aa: ASSTTGSTEAF
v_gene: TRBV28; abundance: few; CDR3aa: ASHRGVYGYT
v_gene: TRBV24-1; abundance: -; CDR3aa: ATSDPDRVNTQY
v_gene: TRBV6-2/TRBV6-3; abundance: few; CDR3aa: ASSYSMETQY
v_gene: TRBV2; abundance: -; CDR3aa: ASGVHSSTDTQY
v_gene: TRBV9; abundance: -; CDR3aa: ASSVEGGTTLYEQY
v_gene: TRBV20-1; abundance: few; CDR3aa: SARAPAGTRASGSRIRYNEQF
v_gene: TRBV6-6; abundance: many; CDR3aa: ASSYDGSRSYEQY
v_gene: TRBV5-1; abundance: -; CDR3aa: ASSLFGKASDTQY
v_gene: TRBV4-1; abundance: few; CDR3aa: ASSPRTVREKLF
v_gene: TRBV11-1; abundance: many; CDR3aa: ASSSRGLGNEQF
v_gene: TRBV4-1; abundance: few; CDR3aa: ASSQLGRYEQY
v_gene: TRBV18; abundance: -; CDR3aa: ASSPPGRVETQY
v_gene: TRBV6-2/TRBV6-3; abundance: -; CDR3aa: ASSYSKGWRAGLSTQY